This TCR beta chain was retrieved from a study of T cell repertoires in cytomegalovirus infection. Whole-study context: From public TCR beta signatures came an indication of both CMV infection and matching HLA type. Study conclusions and caveats: Pooled public TCR beta family frequency picked out CMV carriers with the relevant HLA. It was HLA-C-restricted CMV-specific TCR beta clonotypes that dominated the response ex vivo.

There are 13 residues in the CDR3. With 5 bases removed from V and 5 bases from J, the gap between germline ends came to 9 bases. Germline V gives CDR1 SEHNR, CDR2 FQNEAQ (reference sequence). TCRdb used MiXCR to reprocess the reads, holding one entry per CDR3 protein. The sample lists approximately 250,000 distinct CDR3 sequences, roughly 9.1% seen once, with more than 12% in the top ten. This clonotype was observed a handful of times. As yet, its antigen is unknown. Sequencing was done on a sample of PBMCs. The rearrangement joins TRBV7-9 to TRBJ2-2; no definite D call. This TCR was sampled from a human donor in good health (CMV status not recorded). Some clones in this sample may be carry-over from other donors' samples. The CDR3 protein is CASSRGSTGELFF. In DNA, the CDR3 is TGTGCCAGCAGCCGCGGATCAACCGGGGAGCTGTTTTTT. The full variable domain, rest sourced from reference TRBV7-9 and TRBJ2-2, is DTGVSQNPRHKITKRGQNVTFRCDPISEHNRLYWYRQTLGQGPEFLTYFQNEAQLEKSRLLSDRFSAERPKGSFSTLEIQRTEQGDSAMYLCASSRGSTGELFFGEGSRLTVL.